The T cell receptor beta chain under discussion was sequenced for a study of a mutant IDH1 vaccine in newly diagnosed glioma. This clone was picked up one time. Profiled with immunoSEQ multiplex PCR; TCRdb holds only in-frame clones, not every one. The table lists 60,000 to 85,000 clones, approximately 79% of them singletons. The CDR3 has 16 amino acids. In germline, CDR1 is SGHDN, CDR2 FVKESK. Trimming removed 0 bases at V and 2 bases at J, with 13 bases between. Time point defined: baseline, week 1 (first vaccination visit). Noted treatment: pre-vaccination baseline after standard-of-care therapy. The clonotype comes from a man in his fifties with glioma. The sequences come from PBMCs, collected from a glioma patient treated with radiotherapy, temozolomide or both. This chain joins TRBV14 and TRBJ2-5; D unresolved. Written as DNA, the CDR3 is TGTGCCAGCAGCCAAGATCTTGGGCAGGCGCAAGAGACCCAGTACTTC. Translation gives CASSQDLGQAQETQYF.